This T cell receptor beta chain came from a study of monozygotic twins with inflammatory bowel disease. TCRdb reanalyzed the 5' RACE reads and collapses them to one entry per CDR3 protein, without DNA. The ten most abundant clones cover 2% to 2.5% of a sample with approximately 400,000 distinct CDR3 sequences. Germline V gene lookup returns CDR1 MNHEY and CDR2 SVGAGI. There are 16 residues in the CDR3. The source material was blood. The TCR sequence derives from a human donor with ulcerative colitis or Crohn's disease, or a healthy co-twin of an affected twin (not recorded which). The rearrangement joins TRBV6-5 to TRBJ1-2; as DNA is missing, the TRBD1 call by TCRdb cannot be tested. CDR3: CASSFIPGPNNYGYTF.